This TCR beta chain was identified during a study of persistence of HIV-infected CD4 T cells. CDR3 length: 17 residues. Trimming stripped 1 base from V and 0 bases from J, with 12 bases between. Germline CDR1 reads MGHRA; CDR2 reads YSYEKL. Study-level findings and limits: Proviral oligoclonality tracked with TCR oligoclonality within the same sorted cells. Antigen-responding cells were enriched for degenerate expanded CDR3beta sequences. TCRbeta richness was lower in CMV- and Gag-responding cells than in anti-CD3/anti-CD28-responding cells.

Lysates of CMV-infected fibroblasts at 9.5 to 10 ug/mL stimulated these cells. Sorting selected CD4+ T cells upregulating both CD40 ligand and CD69. In regard to this clone: What it binds is not known.

The libraries were made with immunoSEQ version 4 in survey mode. Each sample used up to 1 ug genomic DNA diluted to roughly 10 ng/uL. Data came from immunoSEQ multiplex PCR; TCRdb stores just in-frame clones and leaves some out. This repertoire shows 15,000 to 20,000 clones, around 78% found once; its top ten account for 6.8%. The clonotype originates from an adult man with HIV who was CMV-seropositive. The specimen was CD4+ T cells sorted from PBMCs after roughly 18-hour stimulation, collected from a patient who received antiretroviral therapy. This rearrangement joins TRBV4-1 to TRBJ2-2; D ambiguous. The CDR3 spells CASSQGRRGTNTGELFF. CDR3 DNA sequence: TGCGCCAGCAGCCAAGGTCGCAGAGGTACGAACACCGGGGAGCTGTTTTTT.